This TCR beta chain originates from a study of long-term antiretroviral therapy in people with HIV. Germline V gives CDR1 KGHSH, CDR2 LQKENI. The germline V and J ends were trimmed by 3 bases and 1 base, with 19 bases remaining between them. The CDR3 is 17 residues long. Concerning this clone itself: Its antigen is not identified.

Study results and caveats: Across all time points, the repertoire was dominated by clones that expanded before ART. The study collected no data on ART adherence, viral resistance or therapy changes. In HIV, the repertoires covered a tighter span of CDR3 lengths than in controls.

With survey level as its setting, the immunoSEQ assay was v3.0. Assay used: immunoSEQ multiplex PCR; TCRdb lists only in-frame clones, some missing. This sample has some 40,000 clones, with roughly 76% found just once. There were no participants with HIV treated outside the United States. This sequence joins TRBV18 and TRBJ2-7; D not resolved. This TCR was recovered from a man aged 18 to 35 with HIV. Sequences were derived from unsorted PBMCs, sampled 1.5 years after starting antiretroviral therapy. The CDR3 DNA follows: TGTGCCAGCTCACCTCTCGGACGCAACCACCGATCCTACGAGCAGTACTTC. It encodes CASSPLGRNHRSYEQYF.